Shown below are 26 T cell receptor beta chains from a single sample sequenced in a study of shared clonotypes between healthy human individuals (TCRdb year 2020). Library creation used the immunoSEQ multiplex PCR assay. TCRdb took this table from immuneACCESS and kept in-frame rearrangements with V and J called. Such tables lack part of the clones; where checked against another copy, unresolved V genes explain under half of the gap, and the rest is unexplained. The sample profile shows millions of clones; just over 90% of them were found once. Around 0.15% of the sample belongs to the ten largest clones. Material: naive CD4+ T cells sorted from blood. This specimen's cell subset or site label, interpreted: CD45RA+ positively selected. The receptor set was obtained from a man between 18 and 35 years old in good health.

V gene TRBV9 combines with J gene TRBJ2-1, with 8 nucleotides matching TRBD2. Unmatched junction bases numbered 3, after V lost 1 base and J lost 9 bases. This CDR3 spans 13 amino acids. From germline, CDR1 is SGDLS and CDR2 YYNGEE. In DNA form, the CDR3 reads TGTGCCAGCAGCGTATCCGGGAGGGGTGAGCAGTTCTTC. It is translated as CASSVSGRGEQFF. Variable domain in full (rest from reference TRBV9 and TRBJ2-1): DSGVTQTPKHLITATGQRVTLRCSPRSGDLSVYWYQQSLDQGLQFLIQYYNGEERAKGNILERFSAQQFPDLHSELNLSSLELGDSALYFCASSVSGRGEQFFGPGTRLTVL.

The CDR3 DNA follows: TGTGCCACCCAGCGGGATTCGGGGACAGATACGCAGTATTTT. Residues: CATQRDSGTDTQYF. The rearrangement links TRBV7-2 to TRBJ2-3; 7 nucleotides line up with TRBD2. The length of the CDR3 is 14 residues. Germline CDR1 SGHTA, CDR2 FQGNSA. The ends lost 10 bases at V and 3 bases at J; junction bases unmatched: 10.

V is TRBV5-1 and J is TRBJ2-1; D unclear. CDR1 is SGHRS and CDR2 is YFSETQ in the germline V gene. The V gene lost 0 bases and the J gene lost 9 bases, with 7 bases spanning the gap. The CDR3 runs 12 residues. CDR3 residues: CASSLALAEQFF. Here the CDR3 DNA reads TGCGCCAGCAGCTTGGCCTTAGCTGAGCAGTTCTTC.

V is TRBV7-2 and J is TRBJ2-7; 10 bases agree with TRBD2. The CDR3 covers 14 residues. J lost 7 bases, V lost 4 bases, and 7 bases had no gene match. Germline lookup yields CDR1 SGHTA and CDR2 FQGNSA. CDR3 residues: CASSSKREGGEQYF. The CDR3 nucleotides read TGTGCCAGCAGCTCCAAGCGGGAGGGAGGGGAGCAGTACTTC.

The V call is TRBV18, the J call TRBJ2-7; 7 positions match TRBD1. Germline CDR1 KGHSH, CDR2 LQKENI. V lost 0 bases to trimming and J lost 2 bases; unmatched junction nucleotides: 4. There are 15 residues in the CDR3. This CDR3 reads CASSPPGQPTYEQYF. The CDR3 nucleotides are TGTGCCAGCTCACCACCGGGACAGCCTACCTACGAGCAGTACTTC.

The chain carries TRBV30 and TRBJ2-3; TRBD2 aligns across 12 bases. The CDR3 has 18 residues. J was trimmed by 3 bases and V by 0 bases; bases with no gene match: 10. Germline CDR1 reads GTSNPN; CDR2 reads SVGIG (reference sequence). DNA for the CDR3: TGTGCCTGGAGTGTAGGGGCCCTAGCGGGGGGGTTGACAGATACGCAGTATTTT. Amino acid sequence: CAWSVGALAGGLTDTQYF.

The chain carries TRBV5-4 and TRBJ2-4, with D perhaps matching TRBD1 or TRBD2 (5 bases each). Germline V gives CDR1 SGHNT, CDR2 YYREEE (reference sequence). Deletions cut 0 bases from V and 6 bases from J, with 7 bases between. The CDR3 sequence is 13 residues long. In DNA form, the CDR3 reads TGTGCCAGCAGCTTGGTTGGGGGAAACATTCAGTACTTC. Amino acids: CASSLVGGNIQYF.

The rearrangement uses TRBV15 and TRBJ1-6, with D uncertain. This CDR3 contains 13 residues. The V gene lost 3 bases and the J gene lost 8 bases, with 8 bases spanning the gap. Germline V gene lookup returns CDR1 LNHNV and CDR2 YYDKDF (reference sequence). CDR3 region: CATSRVPDSPLHF. The CDR3 DNA reads as TGTGCCACCAGCAGGGTGCCGGATTCACCCCTCCACTTT.

This clone was seen only once. Different DNA sequences within this sample yield the same CDR3. This chain uses TRBV30 with TRBJ1-2; D is undetermined. V was clipped by 0 bases and J by 4 bases, with 6 bases between them. Germline assignment: CDR1 GTSNPN and CDR2 SVGIG (reference sequence). The CDR3 contains 12 residues. CDR3 sequence reads: CAWSVNGYGYTF. CDR3 in DNA: TGTGCCTGGAGTGTGAACGGCTATGGCTACACCTTC.

V usage is TRBV7-2 and J usage is TRBJ2-7, with D possibly TRBD1 on 6 matching bases. CDR3 length equals 14 residues. Deletions cut 1 base from V and 3 bases from J, with 10 bases between. In germline, CDR1 is SGHTA, CDR2 FQGNSA. The CDR3 bases are TGTGCCAGCAGCTTAGACAGGGCCCTCTACGAGCAGTACTTC. This translates into CASSLDRALYEQYF. Based on the CDR3 plus reference TRBV7-2 and TRBJ2-7, the full variable domain is GAGVSQSPSNKVTEKGKDVELRCDPISGHTALYWYRQSLGQGLEFLIYFQGNSAPDKSGLPSDRFSAERTGGSVSTLTIQRTQQEDSAVYLCASSLDRALYEQYFGPGTRLTVT.

V is TRBV30 and J is TRBJ1-2; the D gene is possibly TRBD1 (6 bases). Trimming shortened V by 3 bases and J by 8 bases, and 19 bases separated the two germline ends. Germline V gene lookup returns CDR1 GTSNPN and CDR2 SVGIG (reference sequence). The CDR3 consists of 14 residues. CDR3 in DNA: TGTGCCTGGAGACTCACCTCAGGGGTACGGGGCTACACCTTC. Translated: CAWRLTSGVRGYTF.

The J gene is TRBJ1-5, the V gene TRBV19, with D hard to call. The CDR3 is 16 amino acids. Trimming stripped 3 bases from V and 0 bases from J, with 12 bases between. The germline CDR1 and CDR2 sequences are LNHDA and SQIVND (reference sequence). The CDR3 DNA is TGTGCCAGTAGTATCCGCAGGCCTAATAGCAATCAGCCCCAGCATTTT. It is translated as CASSIRRPNSNQPQHF.

The chain's CDR3 is CSVVGTGDNEKLFF. The CDR3 nucleotides are TGCAGCGTTGTGGGGACAGGAGATAATGAAAAACTGTTTTTT. J is TRBJ1-4 and V is TRBV29-1, with TRBD1 matching 8 bases. CDR3 length equals 14 residues. Germline CDR1 SQVTM, CDR2 ANQGSEA. V dropped 4 bases and J dropped 4; count of bases not matched to a gene: 5. Filled out from reference TRBV29-1 and TRBJ1-4, the complete variable domain reads SAVISQKPSRDICQRGTSLTIQCQVDSQVTMMFWYRQQPGQSLTLIATANQGSEATYESGFVIDKFPISRPNLTFSTLTVSNMSPEDSSIYLCSVVGTGDNEKLFFGSGTQLSVL.

The rearrangement links TRBV6-1 to TRBJ2-3; D is possibly TRBD1 (6 bases). The CDR3 loop spans 14 amino acids. Germline CDR1 MNHNS, CDR2 SASEGT. Trimming shortened V by 6 bases and J by 2 bases, and 12 bases separated the two germline ends. DNA of the CDR3: TGTGCCAGCAGATCCCGGGACAACACAGATACGCAGTATTTT. Its translation: CASRSRDNTDTQYF.

The rearrangement uses TRBV15 and TRBJ2-5; 9 bases match TRBD1. Germline CDR1 and CDR2: LNHNV and YYDKDF (reference sequence). The CDR3 extends over 15 amino acids. Germline trimming cut 6 bases from V and 5 bases from J; bases unmatched to any gene: 10. CDR3 bases: TGTGCCACCAGGGAGACTCACAGGGGGCTGGAGACCCAGTACTTC. This encodes CATRETHRGLETQYF.

In this sample, this clone turned up once. J is TRBJ1-5 and V is TRBV28, with 11 bases identical to TRBD1. Germline V lookup: CDR1 MDHEN, CDR2 SYDVKM. V shed 7 bases and J 3 bases; nucleotides not matched to a gene: 5. The CDR3 length is 15 residues. This CDR3 is CASKRTGGVNQPQHF. The CDR3 DNA is TGTGCCAGCAAGAGGACAGGGGGCGTCAATCAGCCCCAGCATTTT.

The genes are TRBV7-9 and TRBJ2-1; maybe TRBD2 (5 bases). Germline values: CDR1 SEHNR, CDR2 FQNEAQ (reference sequence). The CDR3 loop spans 16 amino acids. V was cut by 1 base and J by 9 bases, with 19 bases left in between. The CDR3 is CASSLGSSLGEGEQFF. DNA for the CDR3: TGTGCCAGCAGCTTAGGGTCCTCGCTTGGAGAGGGTGAGCAGTTCTTC.

The genes are TRBV7-2 and TRBJ1-3; 7 bases map to TRBD1. CDR1 is SGHTA, CDR2 FQGNSA, per germline. Trimming took 2 bases from V and 4 from J; bases not matched to a gene: 8. This CDR3 spans 16 amino acids. CDR3 region: CASSLNPTGVGNTIYF. The CDR3 DNA reads as TGTGCCAGCAGCTTAAACCCTACAGGGGTCGGAAACACCATATATTTT.

The sample holds one count of this clone. The rearrangement uses TRBV19 and TRBJ1-5, with a tentative D call TRBD1 (6 bases). The germline V gene encodes CDR1 LNHDA and CDR2 SQIVND (reference sequence). The V and J ends lost 8 bases and 5 bases respectively, with 16 bases between them. The length of the CDR3 is 14 residues. CDR3 loop: CASRRQVGDQPQHF. DNA of the CDR3: TGTGCCAGTCGAAGACAGGTGGGGGATCAGCCCCAGCATTTT. The variable domain in full, with the rest retrieved from reference TRBV19 and TRBJ1-5, is DGGITQSPKYLFRKEGQNVTLSCEQNLNHDAMYWYRQDPGQGLRLIYYSQIVNDFQKGDIAEGYSVSREKKESFPLTVTSAQKNPTAFYLCASRRQVGDQPQHFGDGTRLSIL.

The chain employs TRBV30 and TRBJ1-3; D remains unclear. Germline V gene lookup returns CDR1 GTSNPN and CDR2 SVGIG (reference sequence). The CDR3 contains 15 residues. The V gene lost 0 bases and the J gene lost 6 bases, with 15 bases spanning the gap. The CDR3 loop reads CAWSVRNKPQNTIYF. In nucleotides, the CDR3 is TGTGCCTGGAGTGTGAGAAACAAGCCCCAAAACACCATATATTTT.

This clone was picked up one time. The chain has TRBV5-6 and TRBJ2-3; TRBD1 or TRBD2 may be the D gene (5 bases each). Germline-derived CDR1 and CDR2 are SGHDT and YYEEEE. Between the trimmed V and J ends, which lost 3 bases and 4 bases, there was a span of 15 bases. There are 15 residues in the CDR3. In nucleotides, the CDR3 is TGTGCCAGCAGCTGGGGGTGGGTCCGCGCAGATACGCAGTATTTT. Translated: CASSWGWVRADTQYF.

Comments on this clone: The same CDR3 also results from other DNA sequences found in this sample. The V gene is TRBV19, the J gene TRBJ2-5; D gene unclear. The CDR3 spans 13 residues. Between the trimmed V and J ends, which lost 3 bases and 2 bases, there was a span of 7 bases. Germline V gene sequence: CDR1 LNHDA, CDR2 SQIVND (reference sequence). The CDR3 spells CASSINGQETQYF. The CDR3 nucleotides read TGTGCCAGTAGTATTAACGGTCAAGAGACCCAGTACTTC.

Details on this clone: The sample contains more than one DNA sequence encoding this CDR3. The J gene is TRBJ2-6, the V gene TRBV11-2; no definite D call. Germline V gene data show CDR1 as SGHAT and CDR2 as FQNNGV. V lost 2 bases to trimming and J lost 0 bases, with 5 bases between them. The CDR3 totals 15 residues. The CDR3 region is CASSLQLSGANVLTF. The CDR3 coding sequence is TGTGCCAGCAGCTTACAGCTCTCTGGGGCCAACGTCCTGACTTTC. The entire variable domain, with the rest obtained from reference TRBV11-2 and TRBJ2-6, is as follows: EAGVAQSPRYKIIEKRQSVAFWCNPISGHATLYWYQQILGQGPKLLIQFQNNGVVDDSQLPKDRFSAERLKGVDSTLKIQPAKLEDSAVYLCASSLQLSGANVLTFGAGSRLTVL.

The CDR3 region has the DNA TGTGCCAGCAGCTCTTTTAATCAGCCCCAGCATTTT. Its protein is CASSSFNQPQHF. The chain is built from TRBV5-6 and TRBJ1-5; D uncertain. Looked up from germline, CDR1 is SGHDT and CDR2 is YYEEEE. V was cut by 3 bases and J by 4 bases, with 5 bases left in between. CDR3 length: 12 amino acids.

The gene calls are TRBV15 and TRBJ1-2; tentatively, D is TRBD1 (6 bases). Germline V gene data show CDR1 as LNHNV and CDR2 as YYDKDF (reference sequence). The CDR3 runs to 15 residues. V dropped 0 bases and J dropped 2 bases, with 10 bases sitting between them. The CDR3 protein is CATSRDKGGNYGYTF. For the CDR3, the DNA is TGTGCCACCAGCAGAGATAAGGGGGGGAACTATGGCTACACCTTC.

The chain couples TRBV9 to TRBJ2-3; D is unclear. In germline, CDR1 is SGDLS, CDR2 YYNGEE. This CDR3 is 14 amino acids long. Trimming stripped 0 bases from V and 6 bases from J, with 11 bases between. CDR3 sequence: CASSVALNYDTQYF. The CDR3, as DNA: TGTGCCAGCAGCGTAGCTCTAAACTACGATACGCAGTATTTT.